This T cell receptor (beta chain) was found in a study of identical twins (dated by TCRdb to the mid-2010s). Notes on the research overall: TCR alpha and beta repertoires from monozygotic twins, unrelated adults of various ages and cord blood were deep-sequenced to test whether fetal clonotypes persist. Replicate twin experiments were performed at different times using different library preparation protocols to rule out contamination.

Library preparation used 5' RACE. These reads were obtained on an Illumina HiSeq 2000. Template switching added a universal primer binding site, and the final cDNA carried a unique molecular identifier that allowed TCR cDNA molecules to be counted accurately. Specific primers in the conserved constant-segment region were used to synthesize first-strand cDNA for TCR alpha and beta chains. Each cDNA library was double barcoded, with a SMART-Mk sample barcode plus Illumina barcodes, to control for contamination. TruSeq adapter sequences, together with Illumina sample barcodes, were added in two successive PCR steps. The Illumina HiSeq platform was used with custom primers to sequence TCR alpha and beta cDNA libraries. The authors processed their data as follows. Raw reads were processed with MiGEC to extract unique molecular identifiers, and MiXCR was used to determine CDR3 positions. Recombination models were inferred per individual with the repgenHMM and IGoR tools using an EM algorithm. The tcR package in R was used for shared clonotype analysis, with sharing normalized by the product of cloneset sizes. To study raw recombination without the effects of thymic and clonal selection, out-of-frame nonproductive sequences were analyzed. Starting from the raw public reads, TCRdb applied fastp trimming at Q25, assembled clones with MiXCR and retained in-frame beta chains. Records with the same CDR3 protein are collapsed into one entry carrying the most frequent genes and DNA. The V and J calls were not made by the authors but by TCRdb's processing. The sample profile shows 550,000 to 700,000 distinct CDR3 sequences; around 20% of them were found once. Roughly 4% of the sample rests with the top ten.

Only healthy Caucasian donors were included. The twin cohort comprised three pairs of female monozygotic twins, all aged about 18 to 30 years. Peripheral blood mononuclear cells were the source from which RNA for the TCR libraries was isolated. V and J are truncated by 7 bases and 2 bases respectively, leaving an intervening sequence of 11 bases. Reading from cysteine to phenylalanine, the CDR3 counts 13 amino acids. The only DNA kept is the CDR3, 39 bases in frame from the first base. Taken from the germline V gene, the CDR1 and CDR2 loops are ENHRY and SYGVKD. This clonotype has only a few counts. The target of this receptor is not known. Per-base qualities were not stored, and no clone one base away is much larger. Here is what the overall study found, with its caveats: Zero-insertion analyses could be partly confounded by invariant T cells such as MAIT and iNKT, though diverse VJ usage argued against such confounding for most clonotypes. Excess twin sharing in beta out-of-frame sequences was weaker because fewer shared sequences lowered the signal-to-noise ratio. Fewer insertions were carried by abundant cord blood beta clonotypes; a weaker similar trend was observed in young adult naive repertoires, while no such trend was observed in memory repertoires. In monozygotic twins, recombination models systematically underestimated out-of-frame TCR alpha sharing, but the models matched the sharing seen between unrelated individuals. Compared with coincidental sharing between unrelated individuals, out-of-frame TCR alpha sequences shared between twins showed an excess of sequences with low generation probability. Because the same donors could not be followed over many years, conclusions were based on cross-sectional statistical analysis.

Another study also made use of these data, one on T cells expressing NK-cell markers. The second source states: In sorted CD3+CD56+NKG2C+, CD3+CD56+NKG2C- and CD3+CD56-NKG2C+ T-cell subsets from several donors, TCR beta-chain repertoires were profiled. Of the eight sequenced donors, seven were found to be HCMV-seropositive and one was found to be HCMV-seronegative. To restrict sorting to alphabetaTCR-expressing T cells, an anti-gammadeltaTCR antibody was added in several experiments. In a handful of donors, the dominant CD3+CD56+NKG2C+ clonotypes were found to rank among the top 10 CD8+ clonotypes and to make up about 1.0-7.0% of CD8+ T cells. Those dominant clonotypes were again the most abundant among CD3+CD56-NKG2C+ cells in a handful of donors, at about 25-60.1%. It remained unclear whether the expanded NKG2C-expressing T cell clones were specific for HCMV antigens. The study sequenced eight donors, all healthy volunteers chosen at random: three men and five women. HCMV-specific IgG was detected in serum with a commercial ELISA kit to determine HCMV serostatus. For about six donors, bulk peripheral blood T-cell repertoires were additionally sequenced from unsorted PBMC. Reads were demultiplexed and grouped by UMI with MIGEC, and clonotypes were assembled and quantified with MiTCR. Only TCR cDNA sequences supported by at least two reads were kept to exclude erroneous sequences. The tcR package was used for downstream repertoire analysis, and clonotypes were matched across fractions by CDR3 nucleotide sequence plus V segment. VDJmatch was used to annotate antigen specificity against VDJdb, with one amino acid substitution allowed in CDR3.

Material for sequencing was PBMCs. The receptor was isolated from a woman aged 18-29 years in good health. The chain couples TRBV10-3 to TRBJ1-1, with the identity of the D gene unclear. The sequenced DNA: TGTGCCATCAAAGTCGGTCCCAACACTGAAGCTTTCTTT. The encoded protein is CAIKVGPNTEAFF.